The next 6 T cell receptor beta chains were all read from a single sample in a study of cytomegalovirus exposure and HLA in healthy donors. The data were produced by immunoSEQ multiplex PCR, yet TCRdb's version contains in-frame clones alone and is incomplete. The repertoire consists of more than 200,000 clones, with roughly 87% occurring once and the leading ten covering around 12%. Sequencing was done on a sample of PBMCs. The receptors here all came from a man aged 18-30 years in good health and CMV-seropositive.

The chain carries TRBV7-2 and TRBJ1-1; 7 bases are shared with TRBD1. Per the germline V gene, CDR1 is SGHTA and CDR2 is FQGNSA. J was trimmed by 6 bases and V by 1 base; bases with no gene match: 8. This CDR3 is 15 amino acids long. CDR3 in amino acids: CASSLVSSGTAEAFF. Written as DNA, the CDR3 is TGTGCCAGCAGCTTAGTTAGTTCCGGGACAGCTGAAGCTTTCTTT.

CDR3 loop: CSVTGQEPEAFF. The CDR3 nucleotides are TGCAGCGTTACCGGACAGGAACCTGAAGCTTTCTTT. The chain couples TRBV29-1 to TRBJ1-1; 7 bases map to TRBD1. Germline V lookup: CDR1 SQVTM, CDR2 ANQGSEA. CDR3 length: 12 residues. Trimming at V came to 5 bases and at J to 6 bases, leaving 6 bases not matched to a gene.

The genes are TRBV5-1 and TRBJ1-2, with 7 bases fitting TRBD1. Germline trimming cut 5 bases from V and 3 bases from J; bases unmatched to any gene: 4. Germline lookup yields CDR1 SGHRS and CDR2 YFSETQ. CDR3 length: 13 residues. The CDR3 bases are TGCGCCAGCAGGGGGGACAGTGACTATGGCTACACCTTC. Amino acid sequence: CASRGDSDYGYTF. Looking up the rest from reference TRBV5-1 and TRBJ1-2 gives the full variable domain: KAGVTQTPRYLIKTRGQQVTLSCSPISGHRSVSWYQQTPGQGLQFLFEYFSETQRNKGNFPGRFSGRQFSNSRSEMNVSTLELGDSALYLCASRGDSDYGYTFGSGTRLTVV.

The chain has TRBV5-1 and TRBJ1-1; D unclear. This CDR3 spans 17 amino acids. The ends were cut back, 1 base at V and 3 bases at J, with 19 bases in the middle. Germline CDR1 and CDR2: SGHRS and YFSETQ. The DNA of the CDR3 is TGCGCCAGCAGCTTGCCTTCCTGGCCCAGGATAGACACTGAAGCTTTCTTT. Amino acid sequence: CASSLPSWPRIDTEAFF.

The genes are TRBV5-1 and TRBJ1-2, with D possibly being TRBD1 (5 bases). The CDR3 loop spans 15 amino acids. With 2 bases removed from V and 0 bases from J, the gap between germline ends came to 11 bases. Germline V gene lookup returns CDR1 SGHRS and CDR2 YFSETQ. Here the CDR3 reads CASSLGGVANYGYTF. DNA of the CDR3: TGCGCCAGCAGCTTAGGAGGGGTAGCTAACTATGGCTACACCTTC.

The genes are TRBV5-1 and TRBJ2-7; TRBD2 matches 10 bases. The ends lost 0 bases at V and 0 bases at J; junction bases unmatched: 9. In germline, CDR1 is SGHRS, CDR2 YFSETQ. The CDR3 contains 18 residues. The CDR3 here is CASSLDVTSGWVSYEQYF. In DNA, the CDR3 is TGCGCCAGCAGCTTGGATGTGACTAGCGGGTGGGTCTCCTACGAGCAGTACTTC.